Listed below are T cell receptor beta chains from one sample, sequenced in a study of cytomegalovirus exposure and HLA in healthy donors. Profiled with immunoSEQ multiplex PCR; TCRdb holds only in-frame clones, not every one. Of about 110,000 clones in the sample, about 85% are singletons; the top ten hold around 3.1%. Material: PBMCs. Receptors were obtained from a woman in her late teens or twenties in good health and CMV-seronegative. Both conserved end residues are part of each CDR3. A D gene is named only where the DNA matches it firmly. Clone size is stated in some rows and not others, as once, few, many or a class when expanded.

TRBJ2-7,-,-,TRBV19,TGTGCCAGTTCTCCGGGACCTATAGCGGAGGAGTACTTC,CASSPGPIAEEYF
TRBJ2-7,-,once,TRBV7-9,TGTGCCAGCAGCCCTACAAAAGGAGGTTATTACGAGCAGTACTTC,CASSPTKGGYYEQYF
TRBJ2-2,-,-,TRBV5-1,TGCGCCAGCAGCTCTTCCAGTATTTCGAACACCGGGGAGCTGTTTTTT,CASSSSSISNTGELFF
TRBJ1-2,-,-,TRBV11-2,TGTGCCAGTTCTATCTCTAACTATGGCTACACCTTC,CASSISNYGYTF
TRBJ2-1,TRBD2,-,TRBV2,TGTGCCAGCAGTTGGACTAGCGAGAAAATCTACAATGAGCAGTTCTTC,CASSWTSEKIYNEQFF
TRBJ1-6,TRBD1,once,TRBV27,TGTGCCAGCCAACAGGGGCCTAGCTCCTATAATTCACCCCTCCACTTT,CASQQGPSSYNSPLHF
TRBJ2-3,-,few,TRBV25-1,TGTGCCAGCAGTAGCGGCACAGATACGCAGTATTTT,CASSSGTDTQYF
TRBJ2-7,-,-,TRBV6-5,TGTGCCAGCAGTTACCAATACCGGGGGTACGAGCAGTACTTC,CASSYQYRGYEQYF
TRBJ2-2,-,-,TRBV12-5,TGTGCTAGCCGCGGAAGCTTCTACGGGGAGCTGTTTTTT,CASRGSFYGELFF
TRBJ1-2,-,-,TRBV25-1,TGTGCCAGCAGTGGGGTGGATCCTAGCTATGGCTACACCTTC,CASSGVDPSYGYTF
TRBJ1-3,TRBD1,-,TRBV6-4,TGTGCCAGCAGCCGAGGACAGGCGAGCTCTGGAAACACCATATATTTT,CASSRGQASSGNTIYF
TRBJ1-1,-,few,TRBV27,TGTGCCAGCAGGGAGGGGAATGAAGCTTTCTTT,CASREGNEAFF
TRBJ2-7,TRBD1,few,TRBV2,TGTGCCAGCAGTAACAGGGGGGAGATCTACGAGCAGTACTTC,CASSNRGEIYEQYF
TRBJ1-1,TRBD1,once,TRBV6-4,TGTGCCAGCAGTGCCTCACAGGGGGGGGCTGAAGCTTTCTTT,CASSASQGGAEAFF
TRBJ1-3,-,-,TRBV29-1,TGCGGTGCTGGCGGGACGGCAGGAAACACCATATATTTT,CGAGGTAGNTIYF
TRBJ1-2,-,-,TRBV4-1,TGCGCCAGCAGCCACAAACAAGGGGTCGATGGCTACACCTTC,CASSHKQGVDGYTF